A selection of T cell receptor beta chains follows, all from one sample in a study of T cell responses to AZD1222 COVID-19 vaccine. TCRdb keeps only in-frame clones here, not all; method: immunoSEQ multiplex PCR. Of 75,000 to 90,000 clones listed, more than 90% were seen once; the top ten hold roughly 4.8%. The sequencing here drew on peripheral blood, taken 28 days after the second AZD1222 dose. The origin of the receptors is an adult who received the AZD1222 COVID-19 vaccine. Both conserved end residues are part of each CDR3. The order of the fields is J gene, D gene, V gene, clone size, CDR3 protein, CDR3 DNA. D genes are given only for firm matches. Clone size is shown for a subset of rows, as once, few, many or a class of expanded clone.

TRBJ2-7 . TRBV9 . CASSVGIGGSYEQYF TGTGCCAGCAGCGTAGGTATAGGTGGCTCCTACGAGCAGTACTTC
TRBJ2-7 TRBD2 TRBV7-6 . CASSLEGTSTYEQYF TGTGCCAGCAGCTTGGAAGGGACTAGCACCTACGAGCAGTACTTC
TRBJ2-7 TRBD2 TRBV18 few CASSLGTSGSIYEQYF TGTGCCAGCTCCCTCGGGACTAGCGGGAGTATCTACGAGCAGTACTTC
TRBJ2-1 . TRBV7-2 . CASSTNPRLDYNEQFF TGTGCCAGCAGCACCAACCCACGGCTAGACTACAATGAGCAGTTCTTC
TRBJ1-4 . TRBV7-2 . CASTDGRAGVGKLFF TGTGCCAGCACCGACGGGAGGGCAGGGGTGGGAAAACTGTTTTTT
TRBJ2-7 . TRBV21-1 . CASSNPPGVNEQYF TGTGCCAGCAGCAACCCCCCAGGGGTGAACGAGCAGTACTTC
TRBJ1-2 . TRBV18 . CASSPIDQGRIFYGYTF TGTGCCAGCTCACCAATTGATCAGGGTCGGATTTTCTATGGCTACACCTTC
TRBJ1-6 TRBD1 TRBV11-2 . CASSLKPQGAGSPLHF TGTGCCAGCAGCTTAAAACCACAGGGGGCGGGTTCACCCCTCCACTTT
TRBJ2-3 . TRBV5-1 . CASSLETYTDTQYF TGCGCCAGCAGCTTGGAAACTTACACAGATACGCAGTATTTT
TRBJ1-4 . TRBV7-8 . CASSLTATNEKLFF TGTGCCAGCAGCTTAACCGCAACTAATGAAAAACTGTTTTTT
TRBJ2-1 TRBD2 TRBV9 . CASSAGTSGRGNEQFF TGTGCCAGCAGCGCTGGGACTAGCGGGCGGGGCAATGAGCAGTTCTTC
TRBJ2-1 . TRBV30 . CAWRRFGPNEQFF TGTGCCTGGAGACGATTCGGCCCCAATGAGCAGTTCTTC
TRBJ1-5 . TRBV13 once CATSQGDGNQPQHF TGTGCCACCTCCCAGGGAGATGGGAATCAGCCCCAGCATTTT
TRBJ2-3 TRBD1 TRBV6-5 . CASKRQGTDTQYF TGTGCCAGCAAAAGACAGGGGACAGATACGCAGTATTTT
TRBJ1-5 TRBD1 TRBV7-2 once CASSPTGGRSQPQHF TGTGCCAGCAGCCCGACAGGGGGCCGGTCGCAGCCCCAGCATTTT
TRBJ2-7 TRBD1 TRBV6-6 . CASSPHHIGTGDYEQYF TGTGCCAGCAGTCCCCACCACATCGGGACAGGGGACTACGAGCAGTACTTC
TRBJ2-3 TRBD1 TRBV28 . CASTSVRGLAVRSTDTQYF TGTGCCAGCACCTCGGTCAGGGGGCTAGCCGTTAGAAGCACAGATACGCAGTATTTT
TRBJ1-2 . TRBV21-1 once CASSVRDTEYGYTF TGTGCCAGCAGCGTCCGGGACACTGAATATGGCTACACCTTC
TRBJ1-1 TRBD1 TRBV27 . CASSPPTGRWYSTEAFF TGTGCCAGCAGCCCACCGACAGGGAGGTGGTATAGCACTGAAGCTTTCTTT
TRBJ1-4 . TRBV28 . CASSLWGPQNELFF TGTGCCAGCAGTTTATGGGGACCCCAGAACGAACTGTTTTTT
TRBJ2-7 . TRBV12-3/TRBV12-4 . CASMGASVDEQYF TGTGCCAGCATGGGGGCCTCTGTGGACGAGCAGTACTTC
TRBJ1-1 . TRBV5-4 . CASSSRDNTEAFF TGTGCCAGCAGCTCCCGAGACAACACTGAAGCTTTCTTT
TRBJ1-1 . TRBV7-7 . CASSAGTLLAEAFF TGTGCCAGCAGCGCGGGAACCCTCTTAGCTGAAGCTTTCTTT
TRBJ1-4 . TRBV5-1 . CASSLGSGGHEKLFF TGCGCCAGCAGCTTGGGGTCGGGGGGCCATGAAAAACTGTTTTTT
TRBJ2-3 TRBD2 TRBV7-6 . CASSLVAGAGDTQYF TGTGCCAGCAGCTTAGTAGCGGGAGCCGGAGATACGCAGTATTTT
TRBJ1-2 . TRBV10-3 once CAIRLASNYGYTF TGTGCCATCAGACTGGCCAGTAACTATGGCTACACCTTC
TRBJ1-2 TRBD1 TRBV5-1 . CASSSGQGVYGYTF TGCGCCAGCAGCTCGGGACAGGGGGTCTATGGCTACACCTTC
TRBJ1-5 . TRBV5-6 few CASSREEGRVNQPQHF TGTGCCAGCAGCAGGGAGGAGGGACGGGTCAATCAGCCCCAGCATTTT
TRBJ2-1 TRBD2 TRBV19 medium-sized CASSQTSGSYNEQFF TGTGCCAGTAGCCAAACTAGCGGATCCTACAATGAGCAGTTCTTC
TRBJ1-4 . TRBV6-4 . CASRRSGATNEKLFF TGTGCCAGCAGAAGGTCGGGGGCCACTAATGAAAAACTGTTTTTT
TRBJ1-4 . TRBV5-1 . CASSLGPGGGEKLFF TGCGCCAGCAGCTTGGGTCCGGGAGGGGGTGAAAAACTGTTTTTT
TRBJ1-2 . TRBV6-1 . CASSELGEDTPNYGYTF TGTGCCAGCAGTGAATTGGGGGAGGACACACCTAACTATGGCTACACCTTC
TRBJ1-2 . TRBV19 once CASTPEGLYYGYTF TGTGCCAGCACTCCGGAGGGTTTATACTATGGCTACACCTTC
TRBJ1-5 . TRBV19 . CASSIDPGRAINQPQHF TGTGCCAGTAGTATAGATCCCGGCAGGGCTATCAATCAGCCCCAGCATTTT
TRBJ1-2 . TRBV5-4 . CASSLVGPGSRGYTF TGTGCCAGCAGCTTGGTGGGGCCAGGGTCTAGGGGCTACACCTTC
TRBJ2-7 . TRBV5-1 once CASSLGPRAGYSYEQYF TGCGCCAGCAGCTTGGGGCCCAGGGCGGGTTACTCCTACGAGCAGTACTTC
TRBJ1-3 . TRBV2 . CASSQEVGAGGNTIYF TGTGCCAGCAGCCAGGAGGTGGGGGCTGGTGGAAACACCATATATTTT
TRBJ2-5 . TRBV4-3 once CASRNGETQYF TGCGCCAGCAGAAACGGGGAGACCCAGTACTTC
TRBJ1-1 . TRBV18 . CASSPRGEGAFF TGTGCCAGCTCACCACGGGGGGAGGGAGCTTTCTTT
TRBJ2-7 . TRBV15 . CATSRDLETRDEQYF TGTGCCACCAGCAGAGATCTAGAGACTAGAGACGAGCAGTACTTC
TRBJ1-1 . TRBV5-1 . CASSLTGLNTEAFF TGCGCCAGCAGCTTGACAGGGCTGAACACTGAAGCTTTCTTT
TRBJ2-2 TRBD2 TRBV4-2 . CASSQDKRGTGELFF TGTGCCAGCAGCCAAGACAAGCGGGGGACCGGGGAGCTGTTTTTT
TRBJ1-2 . TRBV15 . CATSRGSLWAGYTF TGTGCCACCAGCAGAGGATCCCTATGGGCCGGCTACACCTTC
TRBJ2-7 . TRBV19 . CASGKGLLSYEQYF TGTGCCAGTGGTAAGGGGCTGCTCTCCTACGAGCAGTACTTC